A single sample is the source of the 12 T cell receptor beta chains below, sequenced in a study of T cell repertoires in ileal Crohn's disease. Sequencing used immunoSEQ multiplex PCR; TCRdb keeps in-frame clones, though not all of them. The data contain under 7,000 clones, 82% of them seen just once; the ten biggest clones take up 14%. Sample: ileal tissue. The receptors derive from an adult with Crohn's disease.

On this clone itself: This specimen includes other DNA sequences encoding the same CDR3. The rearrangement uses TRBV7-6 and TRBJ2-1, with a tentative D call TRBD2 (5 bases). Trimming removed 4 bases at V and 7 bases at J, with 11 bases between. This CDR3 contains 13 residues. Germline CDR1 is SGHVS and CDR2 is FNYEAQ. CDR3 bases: TGTGCCAGCAGCTCCTCCCGGGGAAATGAGCAGTTCTTC. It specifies CASSSSRGNEQFF.

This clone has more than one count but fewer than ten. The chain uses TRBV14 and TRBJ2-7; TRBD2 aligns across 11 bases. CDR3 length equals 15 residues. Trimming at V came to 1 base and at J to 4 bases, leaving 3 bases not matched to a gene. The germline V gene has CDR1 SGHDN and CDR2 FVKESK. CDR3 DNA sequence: TGTGCCAGCAGCCAAGGGCTAGCGGGAGGTTACGAGCAGTACTTC. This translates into CASSQGLAGGYEQYF.

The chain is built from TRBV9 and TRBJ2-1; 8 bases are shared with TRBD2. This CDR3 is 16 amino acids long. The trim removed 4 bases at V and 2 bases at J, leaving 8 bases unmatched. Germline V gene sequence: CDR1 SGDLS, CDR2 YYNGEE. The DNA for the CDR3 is TGTGCCAGCAGCCCTATGGGGACTAGGACCTACAATGAGCAGTTCTTC. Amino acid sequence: CASSPMGTRTYNEQFF.

CDR3 DNA sequence: TGTGCCAGCAGCCCAAACCCCCTAGCGGGAGCCGGAGATACGCAGTATTTT. Its protein product is CASSPNPLAGAGDTQYF. The chain links TRBV5-4 to TRBJ2-3, with 10 bases identical to TRBD2. The CDR3 sequence is 17 residues long. J was trimmed by 5 bases and V by 4 bases; bases with no gene match: 13. CDR1 and CDR2 from the germline V gene are SGHNT and YYREEE (reference sequence).

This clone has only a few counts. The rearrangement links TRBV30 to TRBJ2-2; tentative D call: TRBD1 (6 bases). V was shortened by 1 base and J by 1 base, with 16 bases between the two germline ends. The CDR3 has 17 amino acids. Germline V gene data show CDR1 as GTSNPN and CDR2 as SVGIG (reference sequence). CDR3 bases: TGTGCCTGGAGTGCCTACACAGGGTTTGAGAACACCGGGGAGCTGTTTTTT. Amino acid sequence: CAWSAYTGFENTGELFF.

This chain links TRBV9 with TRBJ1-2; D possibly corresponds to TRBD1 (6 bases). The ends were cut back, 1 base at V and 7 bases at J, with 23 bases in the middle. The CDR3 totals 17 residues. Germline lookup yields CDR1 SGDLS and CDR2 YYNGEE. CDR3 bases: TGTGCCAGCAGCGTATCAAAAATGAGGGGGGCGGGTTTTGGCTACACCTTC. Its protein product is CASSVSKMRGAGFGYTF.

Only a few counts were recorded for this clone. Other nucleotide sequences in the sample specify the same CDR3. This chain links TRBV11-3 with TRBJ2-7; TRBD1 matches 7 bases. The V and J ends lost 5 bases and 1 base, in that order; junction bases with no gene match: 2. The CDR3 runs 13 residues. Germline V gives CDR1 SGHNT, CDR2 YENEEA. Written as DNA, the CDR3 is TGTGCCAGCAGCCCCAGGGGGTCCTACGAGCAGTACTTC. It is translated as CASSPRGSYEQYF.

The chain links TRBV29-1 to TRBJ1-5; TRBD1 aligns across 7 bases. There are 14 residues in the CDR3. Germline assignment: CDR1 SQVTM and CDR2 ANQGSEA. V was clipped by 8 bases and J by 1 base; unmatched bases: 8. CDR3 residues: CSITLQGSNQPQHF. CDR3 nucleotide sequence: TGCAGCATCACACTACAGGGGAGCAATCAGCCCCAGCATTTT.

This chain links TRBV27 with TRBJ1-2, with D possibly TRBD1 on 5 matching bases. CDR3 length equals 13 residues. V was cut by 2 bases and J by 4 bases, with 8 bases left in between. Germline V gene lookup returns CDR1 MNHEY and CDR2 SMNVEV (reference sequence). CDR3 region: CASSLRQFYGYTF. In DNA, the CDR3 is TGTGCCAGCAGTTTAAGACAGTTCTATGGCTACACCTTC.

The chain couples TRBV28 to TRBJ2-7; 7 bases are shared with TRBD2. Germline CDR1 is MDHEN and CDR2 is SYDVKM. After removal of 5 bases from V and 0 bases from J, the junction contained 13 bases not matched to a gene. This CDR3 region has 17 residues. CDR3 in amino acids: CASSTVFGRGSSYEQYF. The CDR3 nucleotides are TGTGCCAGCAGTACCGTCTTTGGGAGGGGAAGCTCCTACGAGCAGTACTTC.

The CDR3, as DNA: TGTGCCAGCAGCCTCTCCGTCCGGGACACCGGGGAGCTGTTTTTT. The encoded protein is CASSLSVRDTGELFF. V is TRBV5-4 and J is TRBJ2-2; no definite D call. The CDR3 runs 15 residues. V dropped 4 bases and J dropped 3 bases, with 13 bases sitting between them. The germline gives CDR1 SGHNT, CDR2 YYREEE (reference sequence).

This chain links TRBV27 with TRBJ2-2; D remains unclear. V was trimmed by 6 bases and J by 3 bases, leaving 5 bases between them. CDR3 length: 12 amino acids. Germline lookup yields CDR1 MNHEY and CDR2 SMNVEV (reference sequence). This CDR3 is CASSHDTGELFF. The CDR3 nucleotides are TGTGCCAGCAGCCATGACACCGGGGAGCTGTTTTTT.